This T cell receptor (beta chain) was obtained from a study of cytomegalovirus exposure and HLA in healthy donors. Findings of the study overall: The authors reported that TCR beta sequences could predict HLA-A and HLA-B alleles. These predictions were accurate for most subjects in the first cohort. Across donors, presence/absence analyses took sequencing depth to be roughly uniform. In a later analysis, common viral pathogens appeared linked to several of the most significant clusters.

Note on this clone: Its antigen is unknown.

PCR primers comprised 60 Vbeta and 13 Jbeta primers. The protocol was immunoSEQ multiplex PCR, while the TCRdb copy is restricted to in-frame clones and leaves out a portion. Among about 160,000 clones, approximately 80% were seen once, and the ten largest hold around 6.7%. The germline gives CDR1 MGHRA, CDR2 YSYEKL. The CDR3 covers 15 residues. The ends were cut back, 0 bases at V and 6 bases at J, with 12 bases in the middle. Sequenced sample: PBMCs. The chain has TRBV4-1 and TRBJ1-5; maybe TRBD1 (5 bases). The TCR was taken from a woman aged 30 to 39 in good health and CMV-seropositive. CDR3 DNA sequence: TGCGCCAGCAGCCAAGAGGGGCAGGGCGGTCAGCCCCAGCATTTT. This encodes CASSQEGQGGQPQHF.